This is a list of T cell receptor beta chains from one sample in a study of blood T cell repertoires in COVID-19. Here immunoSEQ multiplex PCR was the method, and the copy in TCRdb shows in-frame clones only, minus some. The table lists fewer than 350,000 clones, 85% of them singletons. The specimen sequenced was PBMCs or T cells enriched from blood (not recorded which). The origin of the receptors is a woman aged 25 to 39 who had been exposed to COVID-19. Each CDR3 is given with its conserved first and last residue. The order of the fields is J gene, D gene, V gene, clone size, CDR3 DNA, CDR3 protein. A D gene is named only where the DNA matches it firmly. Where a row states a size, it is once, few, many or the class of an expanded clone; other rows omit it.

>TRBJ2-3|TRBD1|TRBV6-1|-
TGTGCCAGCAGTGAAGATATGGACAGGGTGAAGGCAGATACGCAGTATTTT
CASSEDMDRVKADTQYF
>TRBJ2-3|TRBD1|TRBV5-1|-
TGCGCCAGCAGCTTGTTGGGGACAGAGAAATTAGCAGATACGCAGTATTTT
CASSLLGTEKLADTQYF
>TRBJ1-6|TRBD1|TRBV9|once
TGTGCCAGCAGTGTGGACAGGAACAATTCACCCCTCCACTTT
CASSVDRNNSPLHF
>TRBJ2-7|-|TRBV6-2/TRBV6-3|-
TGTGCCAGCAGTTCCGGGACACTGAGCTCCTACGAGCAGTACTTC
CASSSGTLSSYEQYF
>TRBJ1-1|-|TRBV5-1|-
TGCGCCAGCAGCTTGGGGCCTCAACAGGCTTTCTTT
CASSLGPQQAFF
>TRBJ2-3|TRBD2|TRBV9|-
TGTGCCAGCAGCCTCTTAGCGGGACGCACAGATACGCAGTATTTT
CASSLLAGRTDTQYF
>TRBJ2-1|TRBD1|TRBV7-3|-
TGTGCCAGCAGCTCGTCTGTAGGGACAGGTGGGAGGGAGCAGTTCTTC
CASSSSVGTGGREQFF
>TRBJ1-3|-|TRBV3-1/TRBV3-2|-
TGTGCCAGCAGCCAGGGGGGTTTAAACACCATATATTTT
CASSQGGLNTIYF
>TRBJ2-1|-|TRBV28|-
TGTGCCAGCCTGCGGGACCGAAGCTACAATGAGCAGTTCTTC
CASLRDRSYNEQFF
>TRBJ1-3|-|TRBV28|-
TGTGCCAGCACCCCGGACATCATCTCTGGAAACACCATATATTTT
CASTPDIISGNTIYF
>TRBJ2-3|TRBD2|TRBV7-6|-
TGTGCCAGCAGCCCTCCGGGACTAGCGGGAGGGGAGCAGTATTTT
CASSPPGLAGGEQYF
>TRBJ2-3|TRBD2|TRBV19|-
TGTGCCAGTAGTGCCTCTAGCGGGAGTTTCGATACGCAGTATTTT
CASSASSGSFDTQYF
>TRBJ1-2|-|TRBV28|-
TGTGCCAGCAGTTTATCCGTAATCGATGGCTACACCTTC
CASSLSVIDGYTF
>TRBJ2-1|TRBD2|TRBV4-1|-
TGCGCCAGCAGCCAAGAACCGACTAGCGGGGGTTACAATGAGCAGTTCTTC
CASSQEPTSGGYNEQFF
>TRBJ2-1|-|TRBV9|once
TGTGCCAGCAGCGTCCGGGACAATTTCAATGAGCAGTTCTTC
CASSVRDNFNEQFF
>TRBJ2-7|TRBD1|TRBV7-6|-
TGTGCCAGCAGCTCAGGGACAGGGGGCTTCTACGAGCAGTACTTC
CASSSGTGGFYEQYF
>TRBJ1-5|-|TRBV6-5|-
TGTGCCAGCAGAGACAGTTTTGACCAGCCCCAGCATTTT
CASRDSFDQPQHF
>TRBJ1-2|-|TRBV2|-
TGTGCCAGCAGTGAGAACAGTATCTACACCTTC
CASSENSIYTF
>TRBJ1-6|-|TRBV19|-
TGTGCCAGTAGTACCTATCCGGGGAATTCACCCCTCCACTTT
CASSTYPGNSPLHF
>TRBJ2-1|TRBD1|TRBV4-1|many
TGCGCCAGCAGCCCAGAATCAGGGGGCTCCTACAATGAGCAGTTCTTC
CASSPESGGSYNEQFF
>TRBJ2-5|TRBD2|TRBV4-1|-
TGCGCCAGCAGCCAAGGATGGGGGGGGTCAGAGACCCAGTACTTC
CASSQGWGGSETQYF
>TRBJ1-2|TRBD1|TRBV7-9|-
TGTGCCAGCAGCTTAGTCTCCGGACAGGGGCACGGCTACACCTTC
CASSLVSGQGHGYTF
>TRBJ1-2|TRBD1|TRBV13|-
TGTGCCAGCAGCATATGGACAGGGTCAATATCGGGCGGCTACACCTTC
CASSIWTGSISGGYTF
>TRBJ2-7|TRBD1|TRBV11-2|-
TGTGCCAGCAGTCAACGCCCGGGACAGGGATACGAGCAGTACTTC
CASSQRPGQGYEQYF
>TRBJ2-7|TRBD1|TRBV6-2/TRBV6-3|-
TGTGCCAGCAGCCACCCCGGACAGGGACCCTACGAGCAGTACTTC
CASSHPGQGPYEQYF